The 21 T cell receptor beta chains reported below all come from one sample, sequenced in a study of cytomegalovirus exposure and HLA in healthy donors. The repertoire was sequenced with immunoSEQ multiplex PCR; TCRdb's copy has only in-frame clones and lacks some. The profile shows roughly 150,000 clones, 86% of them singletons. Material: PBMCs. The receptor set was obtained from a young woman in good health and CMV-seronegative.

V gene TRBV7-8 combines with J gene TRBJ2-3; D gene uncertain. V lost 3 bases to trimming and J lost 0 bases, with 7 bases between them. CDR1 is SGHVS, CDR2 FQNEAQ, per germline. The CDR3 has 14 amino acids. The chain's CDR3 is CASSLYSSTDTQYF. CDR3 DNA: TGTGCCAGCAGCTTGTACTCAAGCACAGATACGCAGTATTTT.

The chain recombines TRBV5-1 with TRBJ1-6, with TRBD1 matching over 9 bases. This CDR3 has 16 amino acids. Germline-derived CDR1 and CDR2 are SGHRS and YFSETQ. V gave up 0 bases and J gave up 9 bases; unmatched junction bases: 7. The CDR3 loop is CASSLGGQGSGSPLHF. The DNA for the CDR3 is TGCGCCAGCAGCTTGGGGGGACAGGGTTCGGGTTCACCCCTCCACTTT. Together with reference TRBV5-1 and TRBJ1-6, the CDR3 gives the full variable domain: KAGVTQTPRYLIKTRGQQVTLSCSPISGHRSVSWYQQTPGQGLQFLFEYFSETQRNKGNFPGRFSGRQFSNSRSEMNVSTLELGDSALYLCASSLGGQGSGSPLHFGNGTRLTVT.

CDR3 coding DNA: TGTGCCAGCAGACAGGATCTTAACTATGGCTACACCTTC. It yields the protein CASRQDLNYGYTF. The genes are TRBV28 and TRBJ1-2; TRBD1 might be the D (5 bases). The CDR3 has 13 residues. Looked up from germline, CDR1 is MDHEN and CDR2 is SYDVKM. Trimming took 6 bases from V and 1 from J, leaving 9 bases between them.

V and J are TRBV6-1 and TRBJ2-1, with 10 bases fitting TRBD2. Per the germline V gene, CDR1 is MNHNS and CDR2 is SASEGT. V was clipped by 3 bases and J by 8 bases; unmatched bases: 7. CDR3 size: 15 residues. The CDR3 DNA sequence: TGTGCCAGCAGTGAGGAAGCGGGAGGGCCATATGAGCAGTTCTTC. Its protein is CASSEEAGGPYEQFF.

The rearrangement uses TRBV25-1 and TRBJ1-2; D is unclear. CDR1 MGHDK and CDR2 SYGVNS come from the germline V gene. V was shortened by 5 bases and J by 7 bases, with 14 bases between the two germline ends. The CDR3 extends over 13 amino acids. Here the CDR3 DNA reads TGTGCCAGCAGTCAAAGACTCGGCGGTGGCTACACCTTC. Translation gives CASSQRLGGGYTF.

V is TRBV9 and J is TRBJ1-2, with a weak D call TRBD1 (5 bases). CDR1 and CDR2 from the germline V gene are SGDLS and YYNGEE. V dropped 8 bases and J dropped 3 bases, with 23 bases sitting between them. This CDR3 comprises 16 residues. The DNA for the CDR3 is TGTGCCAGGGGCACGTCAGCCCTAGGGGATTACTATGGCTACACCTTC. Amino acids: CARGTSALGDYYGYTF.

This clone appeared once. The rearrangement uses TRBV29-1 and TRBJ1-1; the D gene is possibly TRBD1 (5 bases). CDR1 is SQVTM and CDR2 is ANQGSEA in the germline V gene. The V end lost 4 bases, the J end lost 4 bases, and 19 bases lay between the germline ends. CDR3 length equals 15 residues. In DNA form, the CDR3 reads TGCAGCGTTGCCCGACAGAAGGCTACGGGCACTGAAGCTTTCTTT. Its translation: CSVARQKATGTEAFF.

The chain combines TRBV2 with TRBJ2-5; 7 bases fit TRBD2. This CDR3 has 15 residues. Germline loops: CDR1 SNHLY, CDR2 FYNNEI. The junction had 8 bases not matched to a gene; V was cut back by 2 bases and J by 5 bases. The CDR3 DNA is TGTGCCAGCAGTGAACAAGCGGGATGGGTGGAGACCCAGTACTTC. It specifies CASSEQAGWVETQYF.

This chain links TRBV9 with TRBJ1-3; D possibly corresponds to TRBD1 (5 bases). There are 17 residues in the CDR3. Germline-derived CDR1 and CDR2 are SGDLS and YYNGEE. V was pared by 1 base and J by 2 bases, with 16 bases between. This CDR3 is CASSVNAEGLPGNTIYF. The DNA of the CDR3 is TGTGCCAGCAGCGTAAATGCAGAGGGACTTCCTGGAAACACCATATATTTT.

This sequence joins TRBV9 and TRBJ1-3, with no clear D. CDR3 size: 17 residues. The V end lost 1 base, the J end lost 4 bases, and 18 bases lay between the germline ends. Germline V CDR1 and CDR2: SGDLS, YYNGEE. The CDR3 DNA sequence: TGTGCCAGCAGCGTAAGTGAGCCCACGCTCCTCGGAAACACCATATATTTT. This sequence encodes CASSVSEPTLLGNTIYF.

The chain uses TRBV29-1 and TRBJ2-3; D not resolved. The germline CDR1 and CDR2 sequences are SQVTM and ANQGSEA. Trimming pared 4 bases from V and 4 bases from J, leaving 3 bases between. The CDR3 length is 10 residues. The CDR3: CSVGADTQYF. In DNA, the CDR3 is TGCAGCGTTGGTGCAGATACGCAGTATTTT.

The V and J genes are TRBV28 and TRBJ1-1; 9 bases map to TRBD1. J was trimmed by 2 bases and V by 7 bases; bases with no gene match: 8. The germline gives CDR1 MDHEN, CDR2 SYDVKM. The CDR3 is made up of 15 amino acids. The CDR3 sequence: CASTLRDRENTEAFF. CDR3 coding DNA: TGTGCCAGCACTTTGCGGGACAGGGAAAACACTGAAGCTTTCTTT.

V usage is TRBV25-1 and J usage is TRBJ1-1; D gene ambiguous. V lost 1 base, J lost 7 bases, and 7 bases lay in between. The V gene's germline CDR1 is MGHDK and CDR2 SYGVNS. This CDR3 has 12 residues. The CDR3 nucleotides read TGTGCCAGCAGTGAATTTGGCAGTGAAGCTTTCTTT. Translating gives CASSEFGSEAFF.

The CDR3 region has the DNA TGCGCCAGCAGCTCACTCACAGATACGCAGTATTTT. Translated: CASSSLTDTQYF. V is TRBV5-1 and J is TRBJ2-3; D not resolved. The germline gives CDR1 SGHRS, CDR2 YFSETQ. The germline V and J ends were trimmed by 3 bases and 2 bases, with 4 bases remaining between them. The CDR3 extends over 12 amino acids.

The chain links TRBV4-3 to TRBJ2-5; 9 bases agree with TRBD2. From germline, CDR1 is LGHNA and CDR2 YSLEER. V was pared by 1 base and J by 5 bases, with 5 bases of the junction left unmatched. The CDR3 sequence is 15 residues long. CDR3: CASSQVAGASETQYF. CDR3 DNA: TGCGCCAGCAGCCAAGTAGCGGGAGCTTCGGAGACCCAGTACTTC.

This clone was observed a single time. Other DNA sequences in the same sample also yield this CDR3. This chain uses TRBV5-1 with TRBJ1-5; possible D gene TRBD1, 5 bases. From germline, CDR1 is SGHRS and CDR2 YFSETQ. The germline V and J ends were trimmed by 0 bases and 6 bases, with 10 bases remaining between them. This CDR3 is built from 14 residues. CDR3 residues: CASSLGGDGQPQHF. The CDR3 DNA follows: TGCGCCAGCAGCTTGGGAGGGGACGGTCAGCCCCAGCATTTT.

This sequence joins TRBV7-6 and TRBJ2-3, with D tentatively TRBD2 (5 bases). Trimming cost V 1 base and J 4 bases, with 15 bases left between them. The CDR3 length is 16 residues. The germline CDR1 and CDR2 sequences are SGHVS and FNYEAQ. The CDR3 sequence is CASSLGGLSFADTQYF. CDR3 nucleotide sequence: TGTGCCAGCAGCTTAGGCGGACTTTCCTTTGCAGATACGCAGTATTTT.

The chain carries TRBV6-6 and TRBJ1-2; D call uncertain. There are 12 residues in the CDR3. Trimming removed 5 bases from V and 6 bases from J, with 10 bases in between. Germline lookup yields CDR1 MNHNY and CDR2 SVGAGI (reference sequence). CDR3 coding DNA: TGTGCCAGCAGTCCCATAGGGAATGGCTACACCTTC. This encodes CASSPIGNGYTF.

The chain recombines TRBV7-3 with TRBJ2-1, with 11 bases identical to TRBD1. CDR3 length equals 15 residues. V dropped 6 bases and J dropped 6; count of bases not matched to a gene: 7. The germline CDR1 and CDR2 sequences are SGHTA and FQGTGA. CDR3 sequence: CASSAGTGGTNEQFF. The CDR3, as DNA: TGTGCCAGCAGTGCAGGGACAGGGGGAACCAATGAGCAGTTCTTC. The full variable domain, completed using reference TRBV7-3 and TRBJ2-1, is GAGVSQTPSNKVTEKGKYVELRCDPISGHTALYWYRQSLGQGPEFLIYFQGTGAADDSGLPNDRFFAVRPEGSVSTLKIQRTERGDSAVYLCASSAGTGGTNEQFFGPGTRLTVL.

The rearrangement uses TRBV30 and TRBJ2-1; D not certain. With 1 base removed from V and 0 bases from J, the gap between germline ends came to 13 bases. Germline CDR1 GTSNPN, CDR2 SVGIG (reference sequence). The CDR3 has 16 amino acids. The CDR3 DNA follows: TGTGCCTGGAGTGGGACGACACGCAGCTCCTACAATGAGCAGTTCTTC. It encodes CAWSGTTRSSYNEQFF.

The chain joins TRBV15 to TRBJ2-1; possibly TRBD1 or TRBD2 for D (7 bases each). Between the trimmed V and J ends, which lost 5 bases and 0 bases, there was a span of 11 bases. Germline V gene data show CDR1 as LNHNV and CDR2 as YYDKDF (reference sequence). The CDR3 runs 15 residues. CDR3 sequence: CATSPGGGSYNEQFF. In nucleotides, the CDR3 is TGTGCCACCAGCCCAGGGGGGGGCTCCTACAATGAGCAGTTCTTC. Based on the CDR3 plus reference TRBV15 and TRBJ2-1, the full variable domain is DAMVIQNPRYQVTQFGKPVTLSCSQTLNHNVMYWYQQKSSQAPKLLFHYYDKDFNNEADTPDNFQSRRPNTSFCFLDIRSPGLGDTAMYLCATSPGGGSYNEQFFGPGTRLTVL.